These 19 T cell receptor beta chains originate from one sample sequenced in a study of cytotoxic CD8 clonotypes in ibrutinib-treated CLL. Sequencing was performed with immunoSEQ multiplex PCR; in TCRdb, only in-frame clones are kept and a portion is missing. The data hold tens of thousands of clones, with around 55% observed a single time. The material sequenced was PBMCs, taken after 24 months of ibrutinib treatment. The origin of the receptors is a human donor with chronic lymphocytic leukemia.

V gene TRBV11-2 combines with J gene TRBJ2-6; D is unresolved. The CDR3 sequence is 17 residues long. CDR1 is SGHAT and CDR2 is FQNNGV in the germline V gene. Between the trimmed V and J ends, which lost 0 bases and 0 bases, there was a span of 9 bases. The CDR3 reads CASSLDPYGSGANVLTF. CDR3 nucleotides: TGTGCCAGCAGCTTAGATCCTTACGGCTCTGGGGCCAACGTCCTGACTTTC.

V gene TRBV7-9 combines with J gene TRBJ1-4; D might be TRBD1 (5 bases). This CDR3 spans 14 amino acids. Trimming cost V 0 bases and J 7 bases, with 9 bases left between them. The germline gives CDR1 SEHNR, CDR2 FQNEAQ (reference sequence). The CDR3 here is CASSLAGAVEKLFF. The CDR3 DNA reads TGTGCCAGCAGCTTAGCAGGGGCGGTTGAAAAACTGTTTTTT. The full variable domain, completed using reference TRBV7-9 and TRBJ1-4, is DTGVSQNPRHKITKRGQNVTFRCDPISEHNRLYWYRQTLGQGPEFLTYFQNEAQLEKSRLLSDRFSAERPKGSFSTLEIQRTEQGDSAMYLCASSLAGAVEKLFFGSGTQLSVL.

The chain recombines TRBV14 with TRBJ2-7, with TRBD2 matching 10 bases. This CDR3 has 16 residues. The V gene's germline CDR1 is SGHDN and CDR2 FVKESK. With 2 bases clipped from V and 7 bases from J, the junction kept 11 bases outside the gene matches. DNA for the CDR3: TGTGCCAGCAGCCAATTGTCCGGGACTAGCGTCTGGGAGCAGTACTTC. Residues: CASSQLSGTSVWEQYF.

This chain uses TRBV13 with TRBJ1-2; D may be TRBD1 (6 bases). The germline gives CDR1 PRHDT, CDR2 FYEKMQ (reference sequence). The CDR3 runs to 13 residues. The V end lost 5 bases, the J end lost 8 bases, and 15 bases lay between the germline ends. The CDR3 region has the DNA TGTGCCAGCAGCGTAAGCCAGGGACACGGCTACACCTTC. The encoded protein is CASSVSQGHGYTF.

This clone was seen repeatedly, ten times or more. The chain joins TRBV20-1 to TRBJ1-1; D call uncertain. This CDR3 has 11 amino acids. Germline V CDR1 and CDR2: DFQATT, SNEGSKA (reference sequence). V was clipped by 3 bases and J by 7 bases, with 9 bases between them. CDR3 amino acids: CSASRTLEAFF. Here the CDR3 DNA reads TGCAGTGCTAGTAGGACCCTTGAAGCTTTCTTT.

Ten or more counts support this clone. This chain uses TRBV4-2 with TRBJ2-7; 8 bases match TRBD2. With V trimmed by 0 bases and J by 1 base, 5 bases remained unmatched. The germline CDR1 and CDR2 sequences are LGHNA and YNFKEQ. The CDR3 covers 16 residues. The CDR3 sequence: CASSQDTAGASYEQYF. In nucleotides, the CDR3 is TGTGCCAGCAGCCAAGATACAGCGGGAGCTTCCTACGAGCAGTACTTC.

This clone was found a few times. The chain has TRBV7-9 and TRBJ1-4; TRBD1 aligns across 7 bases. Germline CDR1 and CDR2: SEHNR and FQNEAQ (reference sequence). CDR3 length: 14 amino acids. After removal of 4 bases from V and 8 bases from J, the junction contained 7 bases not matched to a gene. For the CDR3, the DNA is TGTGCCAGCAGCTCAGGGGGAGGGATGGAAAAACTGTTTTTT. Translated, it gives CASSSGGGMEKLFF.

This clone came up a few times. The gene calls are TRBV13 and TRBJ1-2; D is uncertain. V lost 4 bases and J lost 11, with 14 bases in between. Per germline, CDR1 PRHDT and CDR2 FYEKMQ (reference sequence). This CDR3 comprises 12 residues. The CDR3 nucleotides read TGTGCCAGCAGCTCGAGCGAACCACTTTACACCTTC. Its translation is CASSSSEPLYTF.

V gene TRBV18 combines with J gene TRBJ1-5; 7 nucleotides match TRBD1. CDR1 KGHSH and CDR2 LQKENI come from the germline V gene. J was trimmed by 6 bases and V by 6 bases; bases with no gene match: 8. The CDR3 runs 14 residues. This CDR3 reads CASSRDRAGQPQHF. CDR3 bases: TGTGCCAGCTCTCGAGACAGGGCCGGTCAGCCCCAGCATTTT.

CDR3 coding DNA: TGTGCCTGGCAGGGGGCAACTGAAGCTTTCTTT. Translation gives CAWQGATEAFF. The gene calls are TRBV30 and TRBJ1-1; 8 positions agree with TRBD1. From germline, CDR1 is GTSNPN and CDR2 SVGIG (reference sequence). CDR3 length equals 11 residues. J lost 5 bases, V lost 5 bases, and 1 base had no gene match.

This clone has only a few counts. The chain has TRBV7-6 and TRBJ2-7, with 9 bases matching TRBD1. CDR3 length equals 15 residues. The germline V gene has CDR1 SGHVS and CDR2 FNYEAQ. The trim removed 3 bases at V and 2 bases at J, leaving 5 bases unmatched. In DNA, the CDR3 is TGTGCCAGCAGCTTTGGGACAGGGTTCACCTACGAGCAGTACTTC. Translating it yields CASSFGTGFTYEQYF.

This clone occurred a few times. The rearrangement joins TRBV5-1 to TRBJ2-1, with a possible D match to TRBD2 (5 bases). The V end was cut by 4 bases, the J end by 7 bases, with 18 bases between. CDR1 and CDR2 from the germline V gene are SGHRS and YFSETQ. This CDR3 is 15 amino acids long. CDR3 DNA sequence: TGCGCCAGCAGCCTAGGCCTTACCCCGGGGAATGAGCAGTTCTTC. Encoded protein: CASSLGLTPGNEQFF.

Of note for this clone: The sample holds other DNA sequences that translate to the same CDR3. The rearrangement uses TRBV19 and TRBJ2-1, with 12 bases aligning to TRBD1. Germline V lookup: CDR1 LNHDA, CDR2 SQIVND (reference sequence). The junction had 14 bases not matched to a gene; V was cut back by 5 bases and J by 6 bases. CDR3 length: 18 residues. CDR3 protein: CASSPRGVGTGGINEQFF. CDR3 DNA: TGTGCCAGTAGTCCCAGGGGGGTTGGGACAGGGGGCATCAATGAGCAGTTCTTC.

This sequence joins TRBV5-6 and TRBJ1-6; possible D gene TRBD1, 6 bases. The V and J ends lost 0 bases and 1 base respectively, with 8 bases between them. The CDR3 spans 16 residues. Germline lookup yields CDR1 SGHDT and CDR2 YYEEEE. For the CDR3, the DNA is TGTGCCAGCAGCTTGGTAGGGGGTTCCTATAATTCACCCCTCCACTTT. Amino acid sequence: CASSLVGGSYNSPLHF.

This sequence joins TRBV6-5 and TRBJ1-2; D not certain. Trimming removed 7 bases from V and 2 bases from J, with 11 bases in between. The germline CDR1 and CDR2 sequences are MNHEY and SVGAGI. The CDR3 has 13 residues. The CDR3 region has the DNA TGTGCCAGCAAGGACTGGGGAAACTATGGCTACACCTTC. Its protein product is CASKDWGNYGYTF.

The chain uses TRBV11-2 and TRBJ2-1; 9 bases are shared with TRBD2. The J segment lost 9 bases and the V segment lost 5 bases, leaving 17 bases of the junction unmatched. The CDR3 covers 17 residues. CDR1 and CDR2 (germline): SGHAT, FQNNGV. CDR3 nucleotides: TGTGCCAGCAGCCCCAGTTTCGCGGGGGGGCTTATAGGTGAGCAGTTCTTC. As protein: CASSPSFAGGLIGEQFF.

The J gene is TRBJ2-5, the V gene TRBV5-1; unclear D gene. Per the germline V gene, CDR1 is SGHRS and CDR2 is YFSETQ. The CDR3 runs to 13 residues. The ends were cut back, 3 bases at V and 4 bases at J, with 10 bases in the middle. CDR3 loop: CASSSAGAETQYF. The CDR3 DNA reads as TGCGCCAGCAGCTCGGCCGGCGCAGAGACCCAGTACTTC.

The table lists this clone with a count of one. The genes are TRBV5-1 and TRBJ2-2; 8 bases match TRBD2. After removal of 3 bases from V and 1 base from J, the junction contained 2 bases not matched to a gene. CDR1 and CDR2 (germline): SGHRS, YFSETQ. This CDR3 is built from 15 residues. In DNA form, the CDR3 reads TGCGCCAGCAGCTCCGGGACTAGGAACACCGGGGAGCTGTTTTTT. This sequence encodes CASSSGTRNTGELFF.

The sample holds a few counts of this clone. This chain links TRBV11-2 with TRBJ2-1, with 8 bases that match TRBD2. The CDR3 loop spans 17 amino acids. Germline lookup yields CDR1 SGHAT and CDR2 FQNNGV. V was pared by 1 base and J by 0 bases, with 5 bases of the junction left unmatched. The CDR3 region has the DNA TGTGCCAGCAGCTTAGGACGGGGGGGCAGCTCCTACAATGAGCAGTTCTTC. Amino acid sequence: CASSLGRGGSSYNEQFF.